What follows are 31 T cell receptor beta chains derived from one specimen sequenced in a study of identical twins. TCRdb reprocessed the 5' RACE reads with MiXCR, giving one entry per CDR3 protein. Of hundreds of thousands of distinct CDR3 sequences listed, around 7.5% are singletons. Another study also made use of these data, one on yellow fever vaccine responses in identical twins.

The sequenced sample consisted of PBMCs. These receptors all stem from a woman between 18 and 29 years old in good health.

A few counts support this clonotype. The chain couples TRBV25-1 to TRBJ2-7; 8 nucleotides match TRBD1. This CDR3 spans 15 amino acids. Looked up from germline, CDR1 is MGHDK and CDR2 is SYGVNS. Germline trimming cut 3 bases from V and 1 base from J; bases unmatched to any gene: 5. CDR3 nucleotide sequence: TGTGCCAGCAGTGATTACACAGGGGGGTCCTACGAGCAGTACTTC. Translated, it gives CASSDYTGGSYEQYF.

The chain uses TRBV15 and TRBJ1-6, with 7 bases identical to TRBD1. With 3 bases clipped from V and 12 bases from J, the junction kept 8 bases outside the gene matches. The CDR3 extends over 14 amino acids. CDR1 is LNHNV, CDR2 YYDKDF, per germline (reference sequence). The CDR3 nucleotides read TGTGCCACCAGCAGGGACAGGACCAACGTACCCCTCCACTTT. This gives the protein CATSRDRTNVPLHF. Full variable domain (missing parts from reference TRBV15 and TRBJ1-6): DAMVIQNPRYQVTQFGKPVTLSCSQTLNHNVMYWYQQKSSQAPKLLFHYYDKDFNNEADTPDNFQSRRPNTSFCFLDIRSPGLGDTAMYLCATSRDRTNVPLHFGNGTRLTVT.

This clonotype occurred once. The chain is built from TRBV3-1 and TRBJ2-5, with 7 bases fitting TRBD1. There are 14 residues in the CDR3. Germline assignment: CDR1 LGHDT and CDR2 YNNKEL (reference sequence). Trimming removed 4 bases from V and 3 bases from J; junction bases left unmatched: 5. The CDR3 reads CASSRGDREETQYF. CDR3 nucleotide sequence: TGTGCCAGCAGCCGAGGCGACAGGGAAGAGACCCAGTACTTC.

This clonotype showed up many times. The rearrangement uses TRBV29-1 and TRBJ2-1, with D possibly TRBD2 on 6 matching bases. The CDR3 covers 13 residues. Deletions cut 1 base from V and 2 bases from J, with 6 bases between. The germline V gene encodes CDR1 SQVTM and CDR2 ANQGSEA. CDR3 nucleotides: TGCAGCGTTGAAGGGGGGGCCTACAATGAGCAGTTCTTC. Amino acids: CSVEGGAYNEQFF.

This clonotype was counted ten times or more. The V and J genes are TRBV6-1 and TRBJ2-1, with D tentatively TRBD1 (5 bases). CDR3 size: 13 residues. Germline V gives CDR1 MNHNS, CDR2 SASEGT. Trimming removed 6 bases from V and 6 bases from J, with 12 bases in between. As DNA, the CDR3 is TGTGCCAGCAGCCTTATAAGGGGCAATGAGCAGTTCTTC. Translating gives CASSLIRGNEQFF.

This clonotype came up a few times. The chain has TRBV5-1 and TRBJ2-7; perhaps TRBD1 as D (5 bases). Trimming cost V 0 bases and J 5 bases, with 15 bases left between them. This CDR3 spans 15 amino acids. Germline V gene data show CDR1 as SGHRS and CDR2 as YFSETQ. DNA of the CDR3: TGCGCCAGCAGCTTGGAGTCAGGGCCGGTGGACGAGCAGTACTTC. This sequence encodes CASSLESGPVDEQYF. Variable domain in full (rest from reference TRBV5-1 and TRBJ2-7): KAGVTQTPRYLIKTRGQQVTLSCSPISGHRSVSWYQQTPGQGLQFLFEYFSETQRNKGNFPGRFSGRQFSNSRSEMNVSTLELGDSALYLCASSLESGPVDEQYFGPGTRLTVT.

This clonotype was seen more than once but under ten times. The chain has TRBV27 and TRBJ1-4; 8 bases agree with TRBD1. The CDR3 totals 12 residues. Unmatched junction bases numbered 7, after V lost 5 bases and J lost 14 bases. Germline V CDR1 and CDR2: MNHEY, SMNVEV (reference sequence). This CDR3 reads CASSRPRGLLFF. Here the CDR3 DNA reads TGTGCCAGCAGTAGACCCAGGGGGCTTCTGTTTTTT.

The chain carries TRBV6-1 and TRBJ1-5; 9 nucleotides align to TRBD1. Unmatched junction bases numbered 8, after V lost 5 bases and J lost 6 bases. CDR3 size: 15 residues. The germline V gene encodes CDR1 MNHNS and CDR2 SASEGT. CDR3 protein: CASSRGDRDSQPQHF. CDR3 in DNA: TGTGCCAGCAGTCGAGGGGACAGGGACAGTCAGCCCCAGCATTTT.

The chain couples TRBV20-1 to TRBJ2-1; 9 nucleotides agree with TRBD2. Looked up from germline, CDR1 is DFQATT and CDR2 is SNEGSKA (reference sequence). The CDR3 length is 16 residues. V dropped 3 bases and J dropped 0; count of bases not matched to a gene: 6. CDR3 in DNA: TGCAGTGCTAGTCCTAGCGGGGCTAGCTCCTACAATGAGCAGTTCTTC. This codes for CSASPSGASSYNEQFF.

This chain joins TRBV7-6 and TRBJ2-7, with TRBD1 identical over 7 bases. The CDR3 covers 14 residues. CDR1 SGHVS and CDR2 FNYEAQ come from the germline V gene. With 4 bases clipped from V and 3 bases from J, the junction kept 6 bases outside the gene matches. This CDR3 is CASSSGRQGYEQYF. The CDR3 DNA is TGTGCCAGCAGCTCCGGGCGACAGGGCTACGAGCAGTACTTC.

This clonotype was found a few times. CDR3 sequence: CASSEPKPGRGTEAFF. Here the CDR3 DNA reads TGTGCCAGCAGCGAGCCAAAGCCGGGGCGAGGCACTGAAGCTTTCTTT. The gene calls are TRBV11-2 and TRBJ1-1; D possibly corresponds to TRBD1 (5 bases). This CDR3 comprises 16 residues. V was shortened by 5 bases and J by 4 bases, with 20 bases between the two germline ends. CDR1 is SGHAT, CDR2 FQNNGV, per germline.

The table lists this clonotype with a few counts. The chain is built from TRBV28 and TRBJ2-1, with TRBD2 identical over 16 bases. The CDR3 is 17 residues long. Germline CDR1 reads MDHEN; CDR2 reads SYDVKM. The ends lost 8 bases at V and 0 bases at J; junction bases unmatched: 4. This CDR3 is CASRGLAGGSSYNEQFF. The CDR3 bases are TGTGCCAGCCGGGGACTAGCGGGGGGGAGCTCCTACAATGAGCAGTTCTTC.

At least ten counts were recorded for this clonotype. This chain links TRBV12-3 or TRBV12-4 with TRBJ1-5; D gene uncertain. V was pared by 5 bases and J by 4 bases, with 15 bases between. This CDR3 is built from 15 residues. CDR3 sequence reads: CASSPPGSRNQPQHF. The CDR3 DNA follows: TGTGCCAGCAGTCCTCCGGGATCCCGAAATCAGCCCCAGCATTTT.

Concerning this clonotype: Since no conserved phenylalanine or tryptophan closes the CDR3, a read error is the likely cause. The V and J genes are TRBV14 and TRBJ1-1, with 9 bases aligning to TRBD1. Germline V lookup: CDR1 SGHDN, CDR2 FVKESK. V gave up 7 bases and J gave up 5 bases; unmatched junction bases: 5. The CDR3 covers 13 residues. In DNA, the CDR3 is TGTGCCAGCATACAGGGGGCGAGTACTGAAGCTTTCTCT. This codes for CASIQGASTEAFS.

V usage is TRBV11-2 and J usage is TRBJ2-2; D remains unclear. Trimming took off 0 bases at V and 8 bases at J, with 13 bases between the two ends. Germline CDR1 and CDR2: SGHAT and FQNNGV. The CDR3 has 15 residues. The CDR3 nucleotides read TGTGCCAGCAGCTTAGAGGCAGTCGGGCCTGGGGAGCTGTTTTTT. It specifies CASSLEAVGPGELFF.

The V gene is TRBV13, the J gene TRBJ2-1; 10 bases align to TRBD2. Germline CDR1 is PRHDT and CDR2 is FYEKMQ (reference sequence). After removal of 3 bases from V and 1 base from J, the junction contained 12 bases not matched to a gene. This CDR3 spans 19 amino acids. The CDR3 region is CASSLGFASGSGSYNEQFF. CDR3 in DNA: TGTGCCAGCAGCTTGGGTTTCGCTAGCGGGAGCGGGTCCTACAATGAGCAGTTCTTC.

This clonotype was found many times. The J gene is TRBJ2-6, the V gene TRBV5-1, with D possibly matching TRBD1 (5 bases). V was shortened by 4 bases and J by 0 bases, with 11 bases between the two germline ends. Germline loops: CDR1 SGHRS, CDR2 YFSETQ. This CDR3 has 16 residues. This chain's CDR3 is CASSQDGHSGANVLTF. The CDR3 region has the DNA TGCGCCAGCAGCCAGGACGGACACTCTGGGGCCAACGTCCTGACTTTC.

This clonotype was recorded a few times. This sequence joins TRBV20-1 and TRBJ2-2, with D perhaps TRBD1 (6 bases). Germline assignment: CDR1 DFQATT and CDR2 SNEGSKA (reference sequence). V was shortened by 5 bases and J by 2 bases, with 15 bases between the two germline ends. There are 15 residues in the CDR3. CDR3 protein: CSAGPGGRNTGELFF. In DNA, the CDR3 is TGCAGTGCTGGCCCTGGGGGCCGTAACACCGGGGAGCTGTTTTTT.

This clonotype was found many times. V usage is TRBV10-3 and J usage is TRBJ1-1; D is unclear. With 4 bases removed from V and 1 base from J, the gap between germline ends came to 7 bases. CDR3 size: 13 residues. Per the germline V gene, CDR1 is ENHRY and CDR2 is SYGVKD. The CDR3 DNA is TGTGCCATCAGTGGGCCAGGGAACACTGAAGCTTTCTTT. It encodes CAISGPGNTEAFF.

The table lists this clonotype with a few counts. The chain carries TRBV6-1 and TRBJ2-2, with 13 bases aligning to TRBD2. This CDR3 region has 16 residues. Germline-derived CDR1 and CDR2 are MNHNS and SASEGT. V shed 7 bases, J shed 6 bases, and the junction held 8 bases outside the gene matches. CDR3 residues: CASIKRLAGGSGELFF. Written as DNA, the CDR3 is TGTGCCAGCATAAAGCGACTAGCGGGAGGTTCCGGGGAGCTGTTTTTT.

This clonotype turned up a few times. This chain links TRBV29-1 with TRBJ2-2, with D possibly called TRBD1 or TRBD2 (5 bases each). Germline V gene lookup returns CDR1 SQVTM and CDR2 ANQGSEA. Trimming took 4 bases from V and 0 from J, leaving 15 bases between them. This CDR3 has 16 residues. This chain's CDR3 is CSVAFPGRPNTGELFF. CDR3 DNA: TGCAGCGTTGCATTCCCGGGACGCCCGAACACCGGGGAGCTGTTTTTT.

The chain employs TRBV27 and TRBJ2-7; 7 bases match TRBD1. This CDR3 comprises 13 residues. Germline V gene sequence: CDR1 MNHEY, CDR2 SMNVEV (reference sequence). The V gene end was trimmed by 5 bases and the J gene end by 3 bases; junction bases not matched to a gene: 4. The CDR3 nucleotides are TGTGCCAGCAGTGACCGGGACAGCTACGAGCAGTACTTC. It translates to CASSDRDSYEQYF.

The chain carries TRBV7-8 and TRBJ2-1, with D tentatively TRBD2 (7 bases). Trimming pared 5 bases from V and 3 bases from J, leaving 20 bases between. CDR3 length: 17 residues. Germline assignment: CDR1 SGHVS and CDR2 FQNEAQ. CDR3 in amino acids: CASSLRVGGAFYNEQFF. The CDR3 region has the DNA TGTGCCAGCAGCCTTCGGGTTGGGGGGGCCTTCTACAATGAGCAGTTCTTC.

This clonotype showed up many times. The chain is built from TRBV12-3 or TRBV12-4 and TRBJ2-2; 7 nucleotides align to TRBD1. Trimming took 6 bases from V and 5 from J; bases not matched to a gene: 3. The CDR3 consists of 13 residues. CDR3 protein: CASSPRGTGELFF. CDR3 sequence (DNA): TGTGCCAGCAGCCCCAGGGGGACCGGGGAGCTGTTTTTT.

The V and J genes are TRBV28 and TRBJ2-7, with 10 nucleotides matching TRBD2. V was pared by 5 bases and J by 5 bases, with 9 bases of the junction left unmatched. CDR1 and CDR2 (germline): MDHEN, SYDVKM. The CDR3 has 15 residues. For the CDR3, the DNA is TGTGCCAGCAGTCCAGCGGGACTAGCGAGGCACGAGCAGTACTTC. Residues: CASSPAGLARHEQYF.

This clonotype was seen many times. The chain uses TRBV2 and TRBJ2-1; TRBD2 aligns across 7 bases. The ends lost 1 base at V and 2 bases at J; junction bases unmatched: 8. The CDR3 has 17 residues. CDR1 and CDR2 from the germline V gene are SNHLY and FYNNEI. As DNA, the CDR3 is TGTGCCAGCAGTGAAGTTTCAGGGCTAGCGGCCTACAATGAGCAGTTCTTC. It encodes CASSEVSGLAAYNEQFF.

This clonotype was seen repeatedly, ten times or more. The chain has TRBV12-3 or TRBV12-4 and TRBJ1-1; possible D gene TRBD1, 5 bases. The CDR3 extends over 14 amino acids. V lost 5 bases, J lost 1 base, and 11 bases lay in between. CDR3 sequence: CASSHDRANTEAFF. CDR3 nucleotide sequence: TGTGCCAGCAGTCACGACAGAGCGAACACTGAAGCTTTCTTT.

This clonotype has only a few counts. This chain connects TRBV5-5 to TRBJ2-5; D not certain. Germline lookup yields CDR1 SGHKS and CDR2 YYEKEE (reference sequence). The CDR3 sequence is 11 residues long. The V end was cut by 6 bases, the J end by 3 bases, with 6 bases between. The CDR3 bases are TGTGCCAGCATACTTAAAGAGACCCAGTACTTC. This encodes CASILKETQYF.

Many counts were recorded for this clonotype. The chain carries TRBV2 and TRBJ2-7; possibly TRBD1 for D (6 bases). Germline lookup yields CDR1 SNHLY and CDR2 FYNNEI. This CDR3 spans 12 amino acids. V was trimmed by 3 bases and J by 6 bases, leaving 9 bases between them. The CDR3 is CASSEGAREQYF. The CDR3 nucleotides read TGTGCCAGCAGTGAGGGGGCCCGCGAGCAGTACTTC.

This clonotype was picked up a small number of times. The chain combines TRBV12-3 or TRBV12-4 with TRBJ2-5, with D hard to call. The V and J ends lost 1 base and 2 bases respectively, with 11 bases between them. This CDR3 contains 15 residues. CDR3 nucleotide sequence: TGTGCCAGCAGTTTAGACTTGGCGGTTCAAGAGACCCAGTACTTC. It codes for CASSLDLAVQETQYF.

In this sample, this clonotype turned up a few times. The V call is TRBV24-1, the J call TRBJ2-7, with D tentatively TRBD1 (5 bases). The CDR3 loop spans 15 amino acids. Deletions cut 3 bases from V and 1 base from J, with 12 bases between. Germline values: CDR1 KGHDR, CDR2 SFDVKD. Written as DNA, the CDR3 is TGTGCCACCAGTGATCCTACCACAGGTTCCTACGAGCAGTACTTC. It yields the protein CATSDPTTGSYEQYF.